The clone carrying this TCR beta chain was counted between two and nine times. Its antigen remains unknown. This entry belongs to a study of T cell repertoires in cytomegalovirus infection. Whole-study context: Well-studied HLA-B-restricted epitopes and recently identified HLA-C-restricted epitopes of CMV were both used in the study. The public TCR beta signatures pointed to both CMV infection and matching HLA type.

Points from the study as a whole: Predominance within the ex vivo response was attributable to HLA-C-restricted CMV-specific TCR beta clonotypes.

Trimming took off 6 bases at V and 1 base at J, with 12 bases between the two ends. This CDR3 comprises 14 residues. TCRdb passed the reads through MiXCR, listing each CDR3 protein once. This table has about a million distinct CDR3 sequences, about 33% appearing once. This receptor was taken from a human donor in good health (CMV status not recorded). Some clones in this sample may be carry-over from other donors' samples. J is TRBJ1-1 and V is TRBV12-3 or TRBV12-4; D is undetermined. The input for sequencing was cultured CD8+ T cells from PBMCs, taken from culture after CMV antigen stimulation. This CDR3 reads CASSPKPPNTEAFF. CDR3 in DNA: TGTGCCAGCAGCCCTAAGCCACCGAACACTGAAGCTTTCTTT.